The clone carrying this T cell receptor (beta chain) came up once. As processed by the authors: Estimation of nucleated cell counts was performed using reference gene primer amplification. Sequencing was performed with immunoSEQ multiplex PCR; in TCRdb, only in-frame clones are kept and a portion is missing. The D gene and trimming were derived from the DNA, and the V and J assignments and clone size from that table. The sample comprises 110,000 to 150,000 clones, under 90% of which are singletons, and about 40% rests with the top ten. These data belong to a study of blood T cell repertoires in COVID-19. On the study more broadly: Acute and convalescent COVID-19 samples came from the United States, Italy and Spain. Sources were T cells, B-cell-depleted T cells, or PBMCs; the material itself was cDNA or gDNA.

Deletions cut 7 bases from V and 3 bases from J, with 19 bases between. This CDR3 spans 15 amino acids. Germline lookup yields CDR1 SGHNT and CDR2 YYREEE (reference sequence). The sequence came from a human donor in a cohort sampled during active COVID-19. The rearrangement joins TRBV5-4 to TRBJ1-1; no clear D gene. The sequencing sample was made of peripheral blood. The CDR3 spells CASFPEAARDTEAFF. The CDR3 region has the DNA TGTGCCAGCTTCCCAGAGGCCGCGCGTGACACTGAAGCTTTCTTT.